The rows below give T cell receptor beta chains drawn from one sample of a study of T cell repertoires in cytomegalovirus infection. MiXCR, applied by TCRdb to the reads, yields one record per CDR3 protein. The table has some 300,000 distinct CDR3 sequences, under 20% seen once; the top ten hold around 13%. The sequenced sample consisted of PBMCs. These receptors came from a human donor in good health (CMV status not recorded). Some clones in this sample may be carry-over from other donors' samples. The CDR3 runs from the conserved cysteine through the conserved F or W. Clone size is given for some rows only: seen once, a few or many times, or a class if the clone is expanded.

TRBV19	TRBJ1-2	few	CASSQIGSYGYTF
TRBV7-9	TRBJ2-3	many	CASREDRATDTQYF
TRBV12-3/TRBV12-4	TRBJ2-2	many	CASSPPSGNTGELFF
TRBV12-3/TRBV12-4	TRBJ1-2	few	CASSSGLDGYTF
TRBV2	TRBJ2-3	-	CASAGGTFTDTQYF
TRBV7-2	TRBJ1-1	many	CASSFLPDRQGTEAFF
TRBV5-8	TRBJ1-5	few	CASSLGPLQPQHF
TRBV18	TRBJ2-1	-	CASSPLASTLYNEQFF
TRBV24-1	TRBJ2-3	-	CATSDLSGTQYF
TRBV19	TRBJ1-5	-	CASSIWTGPNQPQHF
TRBV7-9	TRBJ1-1	many	CASSVRDSLNTEAFF